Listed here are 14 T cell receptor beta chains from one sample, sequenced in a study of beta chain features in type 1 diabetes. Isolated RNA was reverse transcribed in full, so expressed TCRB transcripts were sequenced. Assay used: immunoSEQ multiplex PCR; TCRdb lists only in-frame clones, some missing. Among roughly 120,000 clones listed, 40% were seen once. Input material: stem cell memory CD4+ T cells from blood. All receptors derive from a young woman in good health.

This chain's CDR3 is CAWGSPGMEPQHF. The CDR3, as DNA: TGTGCCTGGGGATCTCCCGGGATGGAACCCCAGCATTTT. The chain has TRBV30 and TRBJ1-5; D is undetermined. Trimming pared 5 bases from V and 10 bases from J, leaving 18 bases between. CDR1 and CDR2 (germline): GTSNPN, SVGIG (reference sequence). The CDR3 extends over 13 amino acids. The variable domain in full, completed from reference TRBV30 and TRBJ1-5, reads SQTIHQWPATLVQPVGSPLSLECTVEGTSNPNLYWYRQAAGRGLQLLFYSVGIGQISSEVPQNLSASRPQDRQFILSSKKLLLSDSGFYLCAWGSPGMEPQHFGDGTRLSIL.

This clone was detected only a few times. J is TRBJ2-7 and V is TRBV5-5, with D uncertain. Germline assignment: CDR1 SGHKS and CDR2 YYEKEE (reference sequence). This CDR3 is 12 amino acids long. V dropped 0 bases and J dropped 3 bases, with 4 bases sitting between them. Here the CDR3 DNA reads TGTGCCAGCAGCTTGGAGCGCTACGAGCAGTACTTC. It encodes CASSLERYEQYF. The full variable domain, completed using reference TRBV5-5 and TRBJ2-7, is DAGVTQSPTHLIKTRGQQVTLRCSPISGHKSVSWYQQVLGQGPQFIFQYYEKEERGRGNFPDRFSARQFPNYSSELNVNALLLGDSALYLCASSLERYEQYFGPGTRLTVT.

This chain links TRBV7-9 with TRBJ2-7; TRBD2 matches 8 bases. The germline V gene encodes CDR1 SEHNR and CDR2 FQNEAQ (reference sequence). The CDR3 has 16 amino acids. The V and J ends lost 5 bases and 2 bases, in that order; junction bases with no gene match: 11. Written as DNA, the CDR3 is TGTGCCAGCAGCCCAAGGTTAGCGGGGCGAACCTACGAGCAGTACTTC. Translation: CASSPRLAGRTYEQYF.

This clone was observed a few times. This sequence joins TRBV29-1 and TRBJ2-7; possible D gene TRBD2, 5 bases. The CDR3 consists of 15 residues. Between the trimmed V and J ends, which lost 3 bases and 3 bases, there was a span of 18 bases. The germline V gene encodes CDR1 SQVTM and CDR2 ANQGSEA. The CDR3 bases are TGCAGCGTTGAGACTCTCTTTCTAGGGAGCTACGAGCAGTACTTC. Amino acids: CSVETLFLGSYEQYF.

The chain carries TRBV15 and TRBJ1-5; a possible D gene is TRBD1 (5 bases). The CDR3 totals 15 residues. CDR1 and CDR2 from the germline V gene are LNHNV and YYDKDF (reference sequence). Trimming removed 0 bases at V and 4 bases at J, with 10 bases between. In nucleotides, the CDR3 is TGTGCCACCAGCAGAGATCCGGGGGATAATCAGCCCCAGCATTTT. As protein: CATSRDPGDNQPQHF.

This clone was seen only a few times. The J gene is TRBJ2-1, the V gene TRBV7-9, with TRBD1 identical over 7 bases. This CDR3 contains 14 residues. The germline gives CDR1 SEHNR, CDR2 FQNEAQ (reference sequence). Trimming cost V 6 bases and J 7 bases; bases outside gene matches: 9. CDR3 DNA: TGTGCCAGCAGTTTCAGACAGGGAAGGAATGAGCAGTTCTTC. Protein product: CASSFRQGRNEQFF. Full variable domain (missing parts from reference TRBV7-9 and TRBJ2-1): DTGVSQNPRHKITKRGQNVTFRCDPISEHNRLYWYRQTLGQGPEFLTYFQNEAQLEKSRLLSDRFSAERPKGSFSTLEIQRTEQGDSAMYLCASSFRQGRNEQFFGPGTRLTVL.

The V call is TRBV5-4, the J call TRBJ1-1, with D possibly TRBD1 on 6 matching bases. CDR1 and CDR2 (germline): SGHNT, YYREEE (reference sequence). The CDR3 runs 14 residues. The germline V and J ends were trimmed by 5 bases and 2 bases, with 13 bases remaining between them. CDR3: CASRVTGKNTEAFF. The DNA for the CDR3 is TGTGCCAGCAGAGTTACAGGGAAAAACACTGAAGCTTTCTTT.

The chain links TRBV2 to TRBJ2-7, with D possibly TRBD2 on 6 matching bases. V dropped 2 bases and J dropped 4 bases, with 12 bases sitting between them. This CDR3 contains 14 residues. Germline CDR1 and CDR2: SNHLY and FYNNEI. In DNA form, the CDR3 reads TGTGCCAGCAGTGAAACCGGGAGAGGATACGAGCAGTACTTC. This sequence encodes CASSETGRGYEQYF.

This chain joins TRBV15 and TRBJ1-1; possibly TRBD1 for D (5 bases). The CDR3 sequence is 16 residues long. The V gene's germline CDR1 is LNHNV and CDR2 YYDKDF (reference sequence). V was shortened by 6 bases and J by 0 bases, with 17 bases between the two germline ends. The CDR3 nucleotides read TGTGCCACCAGTCGGGGGGTGCGTTTAATGAACACTGAAGCTTTCTTT. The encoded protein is CATSRGVRLMNTEAFF.

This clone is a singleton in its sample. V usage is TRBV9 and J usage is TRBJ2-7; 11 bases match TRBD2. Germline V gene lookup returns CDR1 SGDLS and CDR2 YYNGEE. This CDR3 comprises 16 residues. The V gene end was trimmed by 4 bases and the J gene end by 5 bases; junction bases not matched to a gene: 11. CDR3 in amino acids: CASSTILAGGVNEQYF. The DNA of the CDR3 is TGTGCCAGCAGCACCATTCTAGCGGGAGGTGTCAACGAGCAGTACTTC.

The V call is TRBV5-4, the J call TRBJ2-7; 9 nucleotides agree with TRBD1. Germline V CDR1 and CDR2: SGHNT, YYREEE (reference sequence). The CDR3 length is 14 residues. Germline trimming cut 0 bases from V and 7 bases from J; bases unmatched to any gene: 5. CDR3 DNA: TGTGCCAGCAGCTTGGTACAGGGGGCGGGGGAGCAGTACTTC. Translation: CASSLVQGAGEQYF.

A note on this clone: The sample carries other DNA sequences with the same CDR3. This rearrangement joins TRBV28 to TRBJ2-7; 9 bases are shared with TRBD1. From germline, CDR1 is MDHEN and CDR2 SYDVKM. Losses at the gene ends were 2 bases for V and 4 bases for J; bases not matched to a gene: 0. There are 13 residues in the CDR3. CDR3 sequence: CASSLGTGYEQYF. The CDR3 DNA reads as TGTGCCAGCAGTTTAGGGACAGGGTACGAGCAGTACTTC.

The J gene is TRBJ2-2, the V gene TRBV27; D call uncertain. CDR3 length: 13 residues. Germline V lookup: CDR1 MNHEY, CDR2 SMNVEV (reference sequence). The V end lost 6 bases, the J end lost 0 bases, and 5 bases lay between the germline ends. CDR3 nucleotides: TGTGCCAGCAGCCCAACGAACACCGGGGAGCTGTTTTTT. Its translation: CASSPTNTGELFF.

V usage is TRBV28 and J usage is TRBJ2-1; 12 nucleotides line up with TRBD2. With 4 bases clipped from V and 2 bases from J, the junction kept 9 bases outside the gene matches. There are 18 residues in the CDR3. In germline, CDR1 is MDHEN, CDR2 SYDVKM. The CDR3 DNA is TGTGCCAGCAGTTCTATAACCGGACTAGCGGGACCCTACAATGAGCAGTTCTTC. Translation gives CASSSITGLAGPYNEQFF.